This T cell receptor (beta chain) was documented in a study of blood T cell repertoires in COVID-19. Study context: Some COVID-19 samples were acute and others convalescent; all came from the United States, Italy and Spain. Sample material is recorded as cDNA or gDNA derived from T cells, B-cell-depleted T cells, or PBMCs.

In the original workflow: Reference gene primer amplification yielded estimated nucleated cell counts. Method: immunoSEQ multiplex PCR; TCRdb's copy keeps in-frame clones and lacks some. Clonal size and the V and J genes are those of that table, whereas D and trimming came from the DNA. The table has some 71,000 clones, roughly 82% seen once. The V gene lost 1 base and the J gene lost 7 bases, with 14 bases spanning the gap. Per germline, CDR1 LGHDT and CDR2 YNNKEL (reference sequence). This CDR3 is 15 amino acids long. This TCR came from a woman aged 45-65 years with acute or convalescent COVID-19. The chain recombines TRBV3-1 (or the pseudogene TRBV3-2) with TRBJ2-1; D gene unclear. Material for sequencing was peripheral blood. In DNA, the CDR3 is TGTGCCAGCAGCCAAGGTTCCAGAACGCAAAATGAGCAGTTCTTC. Protein product: CASSQGSRTQNEQFF.